This section outlines one T cell receptor (beta chain) sequence together with its context. What it binds is unknown. This specimen belongs to a study of post-analysis software for immune sequencing data. General study points: Among four or five TRBV segments more frequent in patients than controls were TRBV5-6, TRBV5-1 and TRBV20-1.

V gave up 0 bases and J gave up 8 bases; unmatched junction bases: 5. The CDR3 has 15 amino acids. The germline V gene has CDR1 LGHDT and CDR2 YNNKEL (reference sequence). The TCR beta cDNA libraries contained unique molecular identifiers. Via MiXCR, TCRdb re-called the PCR reads, giving one row per CDR3 protein. Counted here are about 200,000 distinct CDR3 sequences, about 30% occurring once; the ten biggest clones make up 3.4%. This clonotype was sampled from a girl aged 2 to 17 with multiple sclerosis. The sequencing input was blood. This rearrangement joins TRBV3-1 to TRBJ1-4; 8 nucleotides agree with TRBD1. In DNA, the CDR3 is TGTGCCAGCAGCCAAGATATGCGGACAGGGGAAAAACTGTTTTTT. This sequence encodes CASSQDMRTGEKLFF.